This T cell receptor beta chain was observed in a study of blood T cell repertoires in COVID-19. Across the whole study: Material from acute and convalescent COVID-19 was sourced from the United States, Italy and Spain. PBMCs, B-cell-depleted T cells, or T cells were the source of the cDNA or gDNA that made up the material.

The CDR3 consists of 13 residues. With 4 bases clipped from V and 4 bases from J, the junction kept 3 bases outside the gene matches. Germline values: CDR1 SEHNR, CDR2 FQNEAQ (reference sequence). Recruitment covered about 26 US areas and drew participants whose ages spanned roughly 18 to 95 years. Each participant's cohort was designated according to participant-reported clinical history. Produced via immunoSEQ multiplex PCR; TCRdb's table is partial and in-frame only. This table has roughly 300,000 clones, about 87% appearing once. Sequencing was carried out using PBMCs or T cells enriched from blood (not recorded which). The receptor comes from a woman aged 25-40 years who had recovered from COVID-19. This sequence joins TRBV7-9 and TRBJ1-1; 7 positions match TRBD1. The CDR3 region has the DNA TGTGCCAGCAGCTGGGGACAGTTCACTGAAGCTTTCTTT. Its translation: CASSWGQFTEAFF.